This T cell receptor (beta chain) was recovered during a study of blood T cell repertoires in COVID-19. Study-level information: Collection of acute and convalescent COVID-19 samples took place in the United States, Italy and Spain. T cells, B-cell-depleted T cells, or PBMCs supplied cDNA or gDNA.

The V end was cut by 9 bases, the J end by 0 bases, with 12 bases between. Per germline, CDR1 SGHTS and CDR2 YDEGEE. CDR3 size: 14 residues. In the original workflow: For nucleated cells, counts were estimated from reference gene primer amplification. Repertoires were generated with immunoSEQ multiplex PCR, while TCRdb's copy carries only in-frame clones and drops some. That table gives V, J and clone size, and the DNA gave D and trimming. The sample includes 150,000 or so clones, less than 90% of them seen just once. The specimen was peripheral blood. This sequence joins TRBV5-8 and TRBJ1-4, with D tentatively TRBD1 (5 bases). This receptor was obtained from a man between 60 and 75 years old with acute or convalescent COVID-19. CDR3 sequence (DNA): TGTGCCACCCATCAGGGCCCAACTAATGAAAAACTGTTTTTT. It translates to CATHQGPTNEKLFF.